This T cell receptor beta chain was sequenced in a study of OX40 agonist ivuxolimab in advanced cancers. V was trimmed by 6 bases and J by 4 bases, leaving 12 bases between them. CDR3 length: 13 amino acids. Per the germline V gene, CDR1 is LNHDA and CDR2 is SQIVND (reference sequence). Comment on this clone: Antigen specificity is unknown.

Study outcomes and limitations: At 0.1 to 3.0 mg/kg, clonal expansion of CD4+ and CD8+ blood T cells had occurred by week 6.

Sequencing was performed with immunoSEQ multiplex PCR; in TCRdb, only in-frame clones are kept and a portion is missing. In the table there are tens of thousands of clones, roughly 84% of which are singletons. The rearrangement joins TRBV19 to TRBJ2-5; D might be TRBD2 (5 bases). The sequence was obtained from an adult with an advanced solid tumor such as melanoma, head and neck, liver or kidney cancer. This sample comprised CD4+ or CD8+ T cells sorted from blood, obtained in a trial of the OX40 agonist ivuxolimab. The CDR3 loop reads CASSRGMIETQYF. Here the CDR3 DNA reads TGTGCCAGTAGCCGAGGGATGATAGAGACCCAGTACTTC.